The rows below give T cell receptor beta chains drawn from one sample of a study of Ad26.COV2.S vaccination and SARS-CoV-2 variants. Produced via immunoSEQ multiplex PCR; TCRdb's table is partial and in-frame only. The data hold more than 300,000 clones, with about 86% observed a single time. Material: peripheral blood, obtained in a trial of Ad26.COV2.S vaccine versus placebo. The receptors here all came from a person aged 18-60 years who received the Ad26.COV2.S COVID-19 vaccine or a placebo. Each CDR3 is given with its conserved first and last residue. D genes are given only for firm matches. Clone size is stated in some rows and not others, as once, few, many or a class when expanded.

j_call d_call clone_size v_call cdr3_aa cdr3_nt
TRBJ2-3 TRBD1 - TRBV24-1 CATSDSPGQGADTQYF TGTGCCACCAGTGATAGTCCGGGACAGGGGGCAGATACGCAGTATTTT
TRBJ1-4 - once TRBV4-1 CASSQVAGIEKLFF TGCGCCAGCAGCCAAGTGGCAGGTATTGAAAAACTGTTTTTT
TRBJ1-1 - - TRBV21-1 CASSNWTTGVRNTEAFF TGTGCCAGCAGCAATTGGACGACAGGGGTACGGAACACTGAAGCTTTCTTT
TRBJ2-7 - - TRBV4-3 CASSQDRYYEQYF TGCGCCAGCAGCCAAGATCGGTATTACGAGCAGTACTTC
TRBJ1-4 - - TRBV12-3/TRBV12-4 CASSAWAEKLFF TGTGCCAGCAGCGCATGGGCGGAAAAACTGTTTTTT
TRBJ1-3 - - TRBV30 CAWWGNTIYF TGTGCCTGGTGGGGGAACACCATATATTTT
TRBJ2-7 TRBD2 - TRBV5-6 CASSSRLAEQYF TGTGCCAGCAGCTCCCGACTAGCGGAGCAGTACTTC
TRBJ1-1 - - TRBV5-4 CASSLGLTGGKSEAFF TGTGCCAGCAGCTTGGGGTTGACGGGGGGGAAGTCTGAAGCTTTCTTT
TRBJ2-2 - - TRBV10-1 CASSEWVGLGASNTGELFF TGCGCCAGCAGTGAGTGGGTAGGGCTAGGGGCCTCGAACACCGGGGAGCTGTTTTTT
TRBJ1-6 - - TRBV7-9 CASSQDRSYNSPLHF TGTGCCAGCAGTCAGGATAGGTCCTATAATTCACCCCTCCACTTT
TRBJ1-2 - - TRBV6-2/TRBV6-3 CASSYAGGSDGYTF TGTGCCAGCAGTTACGCGGGGGGCAGCGATGGCTACACCTTC
TRBJ2-7 - - TRBV5-1 CASSLTGTPTYEQYF TGCGCCAGCAGCTTGACCGGGACTCCGACCTACGAGCAGTACTTC
TRBJ2-1 - - TRBV5-8 CASSLGDLLSYNEQFF TGTGCCAGCAGCTTGGGTGATCTACTATCCTACAATGAGCAGTTCTTC
TRBJ1-2 TRBD1 - TRBV13 CASSQADRGGGYTF TGTGCCAGCAGCCAAGCGGACAGGGGAGGTGGCTACACCTTC
TRBJ2-1 TRBD1 - TRBV5-4 CASSLGQGENEQFF TGTGCCAGCAGCTTGGGACAGGGGGAAAATGAGCAGTTCTTC
TRBJ2-7 - - TRBV30 CAWSTSFYEQYF TGTGCCTGGAGCACTAGCTTTTACGAGCAGTACTTC
TRBJ1-1 TRBD1 - TRBV5-1 CASSLGLQGADYTEAFF TGCGCCAGCAGCTTGGGTTTACAGGGGGCAGACTACACTGAAGCTTTCTTT
TRBJ1-2 TRBD1 - TRBV5-3 CARSPGQGANYGYTF TGTGCCAGAAGCCCCGGACAGGGGGCGAACTATGGCTACACCTTC
TRBJ1-3 TRBD1 - TRBV27 CASSLSGGTGRFGNTIYF TGTGCCAGCAGTTTATCAGGGGGGACAGGTCGATTCGGAAACACCATATATTTT
TRBJ1-6 - - TRBV5-6 CASSLISRDDSPLHF TGTGCCAGCAGCTTGATTTCCAGGGACGATTCACCCCTCCACTTT
TRBJ1-5 TRBD1 - TRBV13 CASSRNTGQANQPQHF TGTGCCAGCAGCCGAAACACGGGACAGGCCAATCAGCCCCAGCATTTT
TRBJ2-3 - - TRBV7-2 CASSFLGVGQITDTQYF TGTGCCAGCAGCTTCTTAGGTGTTGGACAGATCACAGATACGCAGTATTTT
TRBJ1-5 - - TRBV12-1 CASSFVLPGSKCRLNQPQHF TGTGCCAGCAGCTTTGTTCTGCCAGGGAGTAAATGCCGCCTAAATCAGCCCCAGCATTTT
TRBJ2-2 - few TRBV6-5 CASSRTTYTGELFF TGTGCCAGCTCGCGGACTACCTACACCGGGGAGCTGTTTTTT
TRBJ1-2 - - TRBV5-1 CASSLNRPLDYGYTF TGCGCCAGCAGCTTGAACAGGCCCTTGGACTATGGCTACACCTTC
TRBJ2-2 TRBD2 few TRBV4-1 CASSPGLARTGELFF TGCGCCAGCAGTCCGGGACTAGCAAGGACCGGGGAGCTGTTTTTT
TRBJ1-5 - - TRBV11-2 CASSQGLEGSQHF TGTGCCAGCAGTCAGGGTCTCGAGGGGTCCCAGCATTTT
TRBJ1-2 - - TRBV9 CASTPGGGEGYTF TGTGCCAGCACCCCGGGAGGGGGAGAGGGCTACACCTTC
TRBJ2-2 - - TRBV11-3 CASSPGAGELFF TGTGCCAGTTCCCCCGGGGCCGGGGAGCTGTTTTTT
TRBJ2-2 - - TRBV5-8 CASSLVVKNTGELFF TGTGCCAGCAGCTTGGTAGTCAAGAACACCGGGGAGCTGTTTTTT
TRBJ1-1 - few TRBV6-2/TRBV6-3 CASSYPPATEAFF TGTGCCAGCAGTTACCCCCCGGCCACTGAAGCTTTCTTT
TRBJ1-1 TRBD1 - TRBV5-4 CASSLRDRNTEAFF TGTGCCAGCAGCTTGAGGGACAGGAACACTGAAGCTTTCTTT
TRBJ1-2 - - TRBV5-6 CASSLSGGRYGYTF TGTGCCAGCAGCTTGAGTGGCGGGCGCTATGGCTACACCTTC
TRBJ1-2 - - TRBV30 CAWSLQVYGYTF TGTGCCTGGAGTCTACAGGTCTATGGCTACACCTTC
TRBJ1-6 - few TRBV30 CAWSRTVSPLHF TGTGCCTGGAGTAGGACGGTTTCACCCCTCCACTTT
TRBJ2-3 - - TRBV2 CASSDSTDTQYF TGTGCCAGCAGTGACAGCACAGATACGCAGTATTTT
TRBJ1-2 - - TRBV11-2 CASSSTVGYTF TGTGCCAGCAGCTCGACAGTTGGCTACACCTTC
TRBJ1-5 - - TRBV6-5 CASSRTSNQPQHF TGTGCCAGCAGTAGAACGTCTAATCAGCCCCAGCATTTT
TRBJ2-1 TRBD2 few TRBV19 CASNRRGTSRYNEQFF TGTGCCAGTAATCGAAGGGGGACTAGCCGTTACAATGAGCAGTTCTTC
TRBJ1-6 - - TRBV6-6 CASSPAGHYNSPLHF TGTGCCAGCAGTCCCGCCGGACACTATAATTCACCCCTCCACTTT